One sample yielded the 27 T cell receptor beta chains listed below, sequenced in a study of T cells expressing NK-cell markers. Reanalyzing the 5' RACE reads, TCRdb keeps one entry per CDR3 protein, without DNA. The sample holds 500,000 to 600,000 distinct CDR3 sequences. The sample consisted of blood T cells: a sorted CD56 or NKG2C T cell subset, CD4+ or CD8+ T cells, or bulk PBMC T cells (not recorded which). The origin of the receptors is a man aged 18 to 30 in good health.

The CDR3 sequence: CASSLVTPGADTQYF. The chain combines TRBV5-5 with TRBJ2-3; there is no DNA to check the TCRdb D call of TRBD1. Germline V CDR1 and CDR2: SGHKS, YYEKEE (reference sequence). The CDR3 is 15 amino acids.

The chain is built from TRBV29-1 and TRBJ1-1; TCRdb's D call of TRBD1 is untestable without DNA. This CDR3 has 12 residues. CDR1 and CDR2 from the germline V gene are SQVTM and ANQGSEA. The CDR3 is CSVDSQGLEAFF.

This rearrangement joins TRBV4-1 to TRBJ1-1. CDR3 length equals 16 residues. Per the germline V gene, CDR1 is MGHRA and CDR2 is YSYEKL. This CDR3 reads CASSQKSRQLNTEAFF.

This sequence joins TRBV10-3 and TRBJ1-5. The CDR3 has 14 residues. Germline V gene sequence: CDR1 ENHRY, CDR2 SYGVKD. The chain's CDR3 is CAISVADRNQPQHF.

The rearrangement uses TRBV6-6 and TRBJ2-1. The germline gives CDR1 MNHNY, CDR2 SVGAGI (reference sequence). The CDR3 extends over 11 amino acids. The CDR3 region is CASFGRDEQFF.

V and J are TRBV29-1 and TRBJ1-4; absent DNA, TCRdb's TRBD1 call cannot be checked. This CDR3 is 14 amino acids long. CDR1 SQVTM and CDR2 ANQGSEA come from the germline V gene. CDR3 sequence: CSFRGDTHNEKLFF.

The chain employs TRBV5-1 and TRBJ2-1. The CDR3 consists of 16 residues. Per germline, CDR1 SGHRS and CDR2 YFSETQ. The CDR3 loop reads CASSSRTDGPYNEQFF.

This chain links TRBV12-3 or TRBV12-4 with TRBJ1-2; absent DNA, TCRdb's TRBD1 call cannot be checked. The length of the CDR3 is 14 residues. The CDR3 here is CASSLGTTNYGYTF.

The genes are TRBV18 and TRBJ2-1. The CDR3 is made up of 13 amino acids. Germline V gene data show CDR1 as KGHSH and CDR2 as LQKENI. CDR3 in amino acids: CASSPSAGNEQFF.

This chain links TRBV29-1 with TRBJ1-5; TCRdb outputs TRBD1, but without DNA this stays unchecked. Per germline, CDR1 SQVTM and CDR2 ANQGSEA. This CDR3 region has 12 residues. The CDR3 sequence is CSVTGAGQPQHF.

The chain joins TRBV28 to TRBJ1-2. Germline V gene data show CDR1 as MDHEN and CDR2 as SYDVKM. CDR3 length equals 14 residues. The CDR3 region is CASSFSSQNYGYTF.

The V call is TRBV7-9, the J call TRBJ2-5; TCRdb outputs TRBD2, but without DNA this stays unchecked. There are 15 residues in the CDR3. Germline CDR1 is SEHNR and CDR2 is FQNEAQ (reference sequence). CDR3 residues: CASSLLGQGKETQYF. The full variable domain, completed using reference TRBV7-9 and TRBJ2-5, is DTGVSQNPRHKITKRGQNVTFRCDPISEHNRLYWYRQTLGQGPEFLTYFQNEAQLEKSRLLSDRFSAERPKGSFSTLEIQRTEQGDSAMYLCASSLLGQGKETQYFGPGTRLLVL.

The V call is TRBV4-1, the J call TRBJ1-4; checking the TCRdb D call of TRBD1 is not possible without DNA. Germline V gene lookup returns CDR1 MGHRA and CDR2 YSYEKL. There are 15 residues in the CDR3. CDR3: CASSQVGGLDEKLFF.

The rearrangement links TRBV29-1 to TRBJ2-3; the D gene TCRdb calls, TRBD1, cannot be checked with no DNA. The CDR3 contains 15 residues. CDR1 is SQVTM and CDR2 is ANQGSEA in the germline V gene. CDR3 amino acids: CSVQGDRDSPDTQYF.

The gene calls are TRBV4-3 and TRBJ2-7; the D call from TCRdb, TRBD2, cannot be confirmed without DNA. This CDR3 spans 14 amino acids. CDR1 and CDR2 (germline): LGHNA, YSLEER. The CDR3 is CASSHTTGGYEQYF.

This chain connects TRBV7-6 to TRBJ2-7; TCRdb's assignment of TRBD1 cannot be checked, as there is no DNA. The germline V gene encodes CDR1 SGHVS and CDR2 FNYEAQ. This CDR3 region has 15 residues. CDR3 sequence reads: CASSLRGQGAYEQYF.

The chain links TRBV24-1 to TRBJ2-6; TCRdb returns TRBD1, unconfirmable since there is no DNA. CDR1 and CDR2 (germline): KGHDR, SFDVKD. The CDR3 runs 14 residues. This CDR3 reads CATADNSGANVLTF.

The CDR3 region is CATSRVAGGGNEQFF. The chain carries TRBV15 and TRBJ2-1; no DNA is available, so the TRBD2 call from TCRdb remains unchecked. This CDR3 spans 15 amino acids. Germline lookup yields CDR1 LNHNV and CDR2 YYDKDF (reference sequence).

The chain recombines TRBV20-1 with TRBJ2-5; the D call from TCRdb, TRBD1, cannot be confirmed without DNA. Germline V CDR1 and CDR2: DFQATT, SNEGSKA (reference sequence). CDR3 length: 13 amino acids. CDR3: CSAQTGVQETQYF.

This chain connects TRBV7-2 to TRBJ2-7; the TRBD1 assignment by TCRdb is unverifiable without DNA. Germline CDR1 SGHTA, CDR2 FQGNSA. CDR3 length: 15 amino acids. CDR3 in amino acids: CASSFTGESTYEQYF. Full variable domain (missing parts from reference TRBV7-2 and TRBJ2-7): GAGVSQSPSNKVTEKGKDVELRCDPISGHTALYWYRQSLGQGLEFLIYFQGNSAPDKSGLPSDRFSAERTGGSVSTLTIQRTQQEDSAVYLCASSFTGESTYEQYFGPGTRLTVT.

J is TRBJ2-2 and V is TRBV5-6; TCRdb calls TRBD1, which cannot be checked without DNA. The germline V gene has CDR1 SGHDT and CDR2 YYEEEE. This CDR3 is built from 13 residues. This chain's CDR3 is CASRGTLTGELFF.

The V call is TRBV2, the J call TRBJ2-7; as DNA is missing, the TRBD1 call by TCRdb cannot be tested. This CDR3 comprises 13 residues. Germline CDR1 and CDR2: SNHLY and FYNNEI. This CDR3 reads CASSGAVTYEQYF.

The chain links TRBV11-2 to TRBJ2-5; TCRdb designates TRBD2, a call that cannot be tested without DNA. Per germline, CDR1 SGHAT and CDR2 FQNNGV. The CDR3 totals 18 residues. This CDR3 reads CASSLVLAGGPGVETQYF.

This CDR3 reads CASSLGTSGTIYEQYF. The chain links TRBV7-8 to TRBJ2-7; TCRdb indicates TRBD2, and absent DNA this call remains unverified. The CDR3 is made up of 16 amino acids. CDR1 is SGHVS and CDR2 is FQNEAQ in the germline V gene.

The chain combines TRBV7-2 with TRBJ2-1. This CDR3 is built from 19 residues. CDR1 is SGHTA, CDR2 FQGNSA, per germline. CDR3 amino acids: CASSLARVSKMIVHNEQFF.

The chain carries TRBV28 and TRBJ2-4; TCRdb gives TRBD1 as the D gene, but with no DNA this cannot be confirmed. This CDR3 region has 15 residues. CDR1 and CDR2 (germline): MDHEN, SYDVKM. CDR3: CASSWTAVAKNIQYF.

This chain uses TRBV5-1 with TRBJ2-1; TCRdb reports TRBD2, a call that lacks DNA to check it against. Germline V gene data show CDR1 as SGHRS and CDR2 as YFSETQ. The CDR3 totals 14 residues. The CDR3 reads CASSYGPEGGEQFF.